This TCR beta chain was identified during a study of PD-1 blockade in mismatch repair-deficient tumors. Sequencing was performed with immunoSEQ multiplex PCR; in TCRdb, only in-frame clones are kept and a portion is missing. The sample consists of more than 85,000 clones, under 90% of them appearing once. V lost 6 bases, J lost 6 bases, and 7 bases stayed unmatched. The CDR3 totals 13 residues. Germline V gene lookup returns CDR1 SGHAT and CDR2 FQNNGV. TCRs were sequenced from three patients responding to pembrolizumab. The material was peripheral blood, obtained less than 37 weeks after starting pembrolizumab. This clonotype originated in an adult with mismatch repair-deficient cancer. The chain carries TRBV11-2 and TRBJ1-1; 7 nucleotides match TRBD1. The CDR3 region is CASSQQGPAEAFF. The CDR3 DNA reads TGTGCCAGCAGTCAACAGGGGCCCGCTGAAGCTTTCTTT.